Below, one TCR beta chain is given with its context. The junction had 4 bases not matched to a gene; V was cut back by 2 bases and J by 2 bases. The CDR3 sequence is 16 residues long. Germline V gene sequence: CDR1 MNHNY, CDR2 SVGAGI (reference sequence). This entry is derived from a study of blood T cell repertoires in COVID-19. Sequencing was performed with immunoSEQ multiplex PCR; in TCRdb, only in-frame clones are kept and a portion is missing. Of about 220,000 clones listed, about 82% are singletons. During active infection, Seattle patients enrolled and were then monitored through disease. This TCR was sampled from a woman in her sixties or seventies with COVID-19, enrolled during active disease. V and J are TRBV6-6 and TRBJ2-5; 11 bases map to TRBD2. Source material: peripheral blood. In DNA form, the CDR3 reads TGTGCCAGCAGTTACGGGATAGCGGGAGGGCAAGAGACCCAGTACTTC. Translating it yields CASSYGIAGGQETQYF.